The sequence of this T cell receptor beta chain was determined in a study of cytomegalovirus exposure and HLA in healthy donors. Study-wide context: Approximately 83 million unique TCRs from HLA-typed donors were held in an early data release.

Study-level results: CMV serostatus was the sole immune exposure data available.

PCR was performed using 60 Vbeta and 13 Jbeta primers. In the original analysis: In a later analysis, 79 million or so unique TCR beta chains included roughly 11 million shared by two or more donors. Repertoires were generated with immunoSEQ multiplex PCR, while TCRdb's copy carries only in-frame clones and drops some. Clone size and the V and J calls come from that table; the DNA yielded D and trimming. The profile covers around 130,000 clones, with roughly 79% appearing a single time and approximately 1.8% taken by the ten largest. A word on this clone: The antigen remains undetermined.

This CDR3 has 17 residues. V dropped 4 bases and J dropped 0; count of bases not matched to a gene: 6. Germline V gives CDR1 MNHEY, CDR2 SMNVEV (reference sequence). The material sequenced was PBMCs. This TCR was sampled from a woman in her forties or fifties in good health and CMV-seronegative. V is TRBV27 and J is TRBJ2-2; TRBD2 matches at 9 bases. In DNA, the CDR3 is TGTGCCAGCAGTTCTCTGGCGGGAGGGACGAACACCGGGGAGCTGTTTTTT. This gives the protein CASSSLAGGTNTGELFF.